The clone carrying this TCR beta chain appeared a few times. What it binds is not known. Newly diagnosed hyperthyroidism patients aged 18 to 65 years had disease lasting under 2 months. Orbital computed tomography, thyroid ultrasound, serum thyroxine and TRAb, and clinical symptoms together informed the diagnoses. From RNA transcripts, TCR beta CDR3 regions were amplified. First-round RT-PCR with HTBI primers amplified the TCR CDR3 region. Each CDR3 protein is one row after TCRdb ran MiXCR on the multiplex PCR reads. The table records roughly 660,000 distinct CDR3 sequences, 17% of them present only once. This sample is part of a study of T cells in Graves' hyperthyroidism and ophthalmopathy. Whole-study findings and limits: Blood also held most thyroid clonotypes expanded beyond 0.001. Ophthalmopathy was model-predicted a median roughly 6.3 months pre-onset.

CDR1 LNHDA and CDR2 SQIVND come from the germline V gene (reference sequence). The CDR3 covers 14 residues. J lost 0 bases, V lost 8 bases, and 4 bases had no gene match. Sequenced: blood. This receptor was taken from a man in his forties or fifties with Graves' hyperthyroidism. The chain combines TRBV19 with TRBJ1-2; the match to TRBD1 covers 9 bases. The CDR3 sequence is CASLWTGANYGYTF. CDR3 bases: TGTGCCAGTCTTTGGACAGGGGCTAACTATGGCTACACCTTC.